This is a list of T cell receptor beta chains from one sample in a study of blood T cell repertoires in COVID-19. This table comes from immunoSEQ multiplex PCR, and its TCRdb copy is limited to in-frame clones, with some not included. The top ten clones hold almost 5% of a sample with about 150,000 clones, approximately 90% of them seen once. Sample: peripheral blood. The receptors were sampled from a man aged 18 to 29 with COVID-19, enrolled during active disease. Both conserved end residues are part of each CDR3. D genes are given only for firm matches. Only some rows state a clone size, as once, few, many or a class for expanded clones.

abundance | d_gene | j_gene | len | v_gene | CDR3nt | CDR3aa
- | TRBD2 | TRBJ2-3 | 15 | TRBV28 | TGTGCCAGCAGTTCCGGGACTAGCGTCACAGATACGCAGTATTTT | CASSSGTSVTDTQYF
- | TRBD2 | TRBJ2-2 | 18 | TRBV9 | TGTGCCAGCAGCCCGAGGACTAGCGGGAGGTTGAACACCGGGGAGCTGTTTTTT | CASSPRTSGRLNTGELFF
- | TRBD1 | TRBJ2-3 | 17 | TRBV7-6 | TGTGCCAGCAGCTCCCCGTACCGGGACAGGGTAACAGATACGCAGTATTTT | CASSSPYRDRVTDTQYF
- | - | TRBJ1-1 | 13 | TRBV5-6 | TGTGCCAGCAGCTTCGGCGCGTCGGGTGAAGCTTTCTTT | CASSFGASGEAFF
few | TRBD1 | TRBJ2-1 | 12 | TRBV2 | TGTGCCAGCAGGAAGACAGGGTCTGAGCAGTTCTTC | CASRKTGSEQFF
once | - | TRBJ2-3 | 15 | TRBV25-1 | TGTGCCAGCAGTGAATCACAAGGGGTGGCAGATACGCAGTATTTT | CASSESQGVADTQYF
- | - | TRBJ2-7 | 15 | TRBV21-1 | TGTGCCAGCAGCCTCTACCCCCTGGAGGCCTACGAGCAGTACTTC | CASSLYPLEAYEQYF
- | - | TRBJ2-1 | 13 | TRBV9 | TGTGCCAGCAGCGTGGGAGATCTGAATGAGCAGTTCTTC | CASSVGDLNEQFF
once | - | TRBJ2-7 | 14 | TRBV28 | TGTGCCAGCAGGAGGTTCGGGGAATCCTACGAGCAGTACTTC | CASRRFGESYEQYF
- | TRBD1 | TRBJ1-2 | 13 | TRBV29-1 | TGCAGCGTTTGGACAGGGGACGCTAATGGCTACACCTTC | CSVWTGDANGYTF
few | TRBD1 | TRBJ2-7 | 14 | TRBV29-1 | TGCAGCGTTGGCACCGGACAGGGGGCGAACGAGCAGTACTTC | CSVGTGQGANEQYF
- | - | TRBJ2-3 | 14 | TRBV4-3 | TGCGCCAGCAGCCAAGATTCATCCCGACAAGCGCAGTATTTT | CASSQDSSRQAQYF
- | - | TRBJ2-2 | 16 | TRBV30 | TGTGCCTGGAGTCCCGCCAGGACTTCGGGGTCCGGGGAGCTGTTTTTT | CAWSPARTSGSGELFF
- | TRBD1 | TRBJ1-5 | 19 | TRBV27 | TGTGCCAGCAGTTTAGAGGTCAGGGGGCATATGTGGGGCAATCAGCCCCAGCATTTT | CASSLEVRGHMWGNQPQHF
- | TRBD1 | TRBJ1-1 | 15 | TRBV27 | TGTGCCAGCAGTTTGGCAGGGACAGTTCACACTGAAGCTTTCTTT | CASSLAGTVHTEAFF
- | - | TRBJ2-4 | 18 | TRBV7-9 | TGTGCCAGCAGCCTTTCCAGGGACTTTCAACAAGCCAAAAACATTCAGTACTTC | CASSLSRDFQQAKNIQYF
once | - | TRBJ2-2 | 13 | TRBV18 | TGTGCCAGCTCACCCTTTACCGGGGGGGAGCTGTTTTTT | CASSPFTGGELFF
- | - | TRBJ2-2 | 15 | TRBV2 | TGTGCCAGCAGTGTATGGAGAGCGAACACCGGGGAGCTGTTTTTT | CASSVWRANTGELFF
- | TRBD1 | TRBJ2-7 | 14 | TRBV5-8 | TGTGCCAGCAGCTCCGGACAGGTTCTGGACGAGCAGTACTTC | CASSSGQVLDEQYF
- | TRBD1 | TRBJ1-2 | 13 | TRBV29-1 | TGCAGCTACCTTGGGACAGAAAACTATGGCTACACCTTC | CSYLGTENYGYTF
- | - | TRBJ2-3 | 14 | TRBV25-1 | TGTGCCAGCATGGAACGGGAGAGCCCAGATACGCAGTATTTT | CASMERESPDTQYF
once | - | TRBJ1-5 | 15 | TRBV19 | TGTGCCAGTAGTATAGTAGTCCGGGGGGGCCAGCCCCAGCATTTT | CASSIVVRGGQPQHF
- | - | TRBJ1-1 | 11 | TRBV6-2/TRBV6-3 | TGTGCCAGCAGTCCCGGACAAGAAGCTTTCTTT | CASSPGQEAFF